The 14 T cell receptor beta chains below were found in one sample sequenced in a study of OX40 agonist ivuxolimab in advanced cancers. Data came from immunoSEQ multiplex PCR; TCRdb stores just in-frame clones and leaves some out. This sample has fewer than 90,000 clones, with approximately 90% found just once. This sample comprised CD4+ or CD8+ T cells sorted from blood, obtained in a trial of the OX40 agonist ivuxolimab. The receptors here all came from an adult with an advanced solid tumor such as melanoma, head and neck, liver or kidney cancer.

The chain is built from TRBV6-5 and TRBJ2-5, with 7 nucleotides matching TRBD2. The germline V gene has CDR1 MNHEY and CDR2 SVGAGI. The length of the CDR3 is 15 residues. Trimming removed 2 bases from V and 5 bases from J; junction bases left unmatched: 8. CDR3 nucleotides: TGTGCCAGCAGTTACGGCGCTAGCGGCCTGGAGACCCAGTACTTC. Translation gives CASSYGASGLETQYF.

The chain couples TRBV7-2 to TRBJ2-1; no clear D gene. Trimming removed 1 base at V and 8 bases at J, with 12 bases between. The CDR3 covers 14 residues. Germline lookup yields CDR1 SGHTA and CDR2 FQGNSA. In nucleotides, the CDR3 is TGTGCCAGCAGCTTAGGGCGAGCTTCGGATGAGCAGTTCTTC. The encoded protein is CASSLGRASDEQFF. The variable domain in full, with the rest retrieved from reference TRBV7-2 and TRBJ2-1, is GAGVSQSPSNKVTEKGKDVELRCDPISGHTALYWYRQSLGQGLEFLIYFQGNSAPDKSGLPSDRFSAERTGGSVSTLTIQRTQQEDSAVYLCASSLGRASDEQFFGPGTRLTVL.

The rearrangement joins TRBV11-2 to TRBJ1-2; 8 nucleotides align to TRBD1. CDR3 length equals 17 residues. Germline CDR1 SGHAT, CDR2 FQNNGV. Germline trimming cut 10 bases from V and 2 bases from J; bases unmatched to any gene: 18. In DNA, the CDR3 is TGTGCCATAATCCGGGTGACAGGGGAAGAGACGAACTATGGCTACACCTTC. As protein: CAIIRVTGEETNYGYTF.

The V gene is TRBV7-9, the J gene TRBJ2-2; D is perhaps TRBD2 (7 bases). The CDR3 extends over 15 amino acids. Deletions cut 3 bases from V and 3 bases from J, with 11 bases between. Germline V lookup: CDR1 SEHNR, CDR2 FQNEAQ (reference sequence). The CDR3 DNA follows: TGTGCCAGCAGCTTGCGGGGGCCGGACACCGGGGAGCTGTTTTTT. This sequence encodes CASSLRGPDTGELFF.

V is TRBV7-9 and J is TRBJ2-7, with 13 bases that match TRBD2. Germline V gene data show CDR1 as SEHNR and CDR2 as FQNEAQ (reference sequence). The CDR3 is 18 residues long. Trimming took 4 bases from V and 7 from J; bases not matched to a gene: 16. The CDR3 DNA follows: TGTGCCAGCAGCTATTCGCCGGGACTAGCGGGACCATCGAGGGAGCAGTACTTC. Its translation: CASSYSPGLAGPSREQYF.

V gene TRBV19 combines with J gene TRBJ1-2, with a tentative D call TRBD1 (6 bases). V was shortened by 6 bases and J by 3 bases, with 14 bases between the two germline ends. CDR3 length: 14 residues. Germline assignment: CDR1 LNHDA and CDR2 SQIVND (reference sequence). The DNA for the CDR3 is TGTGCCAGTAGACCAGGGGATCGTTACTATGGCTACACCTTC. It encodes CASRPGDRYYGYTF.

The CDR3 region is CASKPRDRASNEKLFF. CDR3 nucleotide sequence: TGTGCCAGTAAACCCCGGGACAGGGCCTCTAATGAAAAACTGTTTTTT. The V and J genes are TRBV19 and TRBJ1-4; 9 bases fit TRBD1. CDR3 length equals 16 residues. J was trimmed by 3 bases and V by 7 bases; bases with no gene match: 9. The germline V gene encodes CDR1 LNHDA and CDR2 SQIVND (reference sequence).

The genes are TRBV9 and TRBJ1-1; TRBD1 matches 7 bases. The V gene end was trimmed by 6 bases and the J gene end by 11 bases; junction bases not matched to a gene: 25. Germline V gives CDR1 SGDLS, CDR2 YYNGEE. The CDR3 loop spans 17 amino acids. CDR3 DNA: TGTGCCAGCACCAGTCAAATGGGGGGGGACAGAGGAAGTACGGCTTTCTTT. Translated, it gives CASTSQMGGDRGSTAFF.

The J gene is TRBJ2-6, the V gene TRBV18; 7 positions agree with TRBD1. Per germline, CDR1 KGHSH and CDR2 LQKENI. The CDR3 totals 15 residues. After removal of 3 bases from V and 3 bases from J, the junction contained 2 bases not matched to a gene. The CDR3 sequence is CASSPGTVGANVLTF. CDR3 DNA: TGTGCCAGCTCACCCGGGACAGTTGGGGCCAACGTCCTGACTTTC. The entire variable domain, with the rest obtained from reference TRBV18 and TRBJ2-6, is as follows: NAGVMQNPRHLVRRRGQEARLRCSPMKGHSHVYWYRQLPEEGLKFMVYLQKENIIDESGMPKERFSAEFPKEGPSILRIQQVVRGDSAAYFCASSPGTVGANVLTFGAGSRLTVL.

This clone was counted once. Other DNA sequences in the sample encode the same CDR3. This sequence joins TRBV19 and TRBJ2-3; 14 bases map to TRBD2. V shed 5 bases, J shed 3 bases, and the junction held 1 base outside the gene matches. Germline V gene data show CDR1 as LNHDA and CDR2 as SQIVND (reference sequence). CDR3 length: 15 amino acids. The CDR3 spells CASSGTSGSTDTQYF. The CDR3, as DNA: TGTGCCAGTAGTGGGACTAGCGGGAGTACAGATACGCAGTATTTT.

The rearrangement links TRBV7-9 to TRBJ2-7, with 7 bases fitting TRBD1. Trimming cost V 5 bases and J 6 bases; bases outside gene matches: 13. Germline assignment: CDR1 SEHNR and CDR2 FQNEAQ (reference sequence). This CDR3 is built from 15 residues. CDR3 sequence reads: CASSPDRQGVGEQYF. CDR3 nucleotides: TGTGCCAGCAGCCCGGACCGACAGGGAGTGGGCGAGCAGTACTTC.

In this sample, this clone turned up a few times. This rearrangement joins TRBV7-6 to TRBJ1-5; the D is unclear. The germline V and J ends were trimmed by 5 bases and 3 bases, with 5 bases remaining between them. Germline values: CDR1 SGHVS, CDR2 FNYEAQ. The CDR3 totals 12 residues. The CDR3 coding sequence is TGTGCCAGCAGCCTACCCAATCAGCCCCAGCATTTT. Amino acids: CASSLPNQPQHF. The full variable domain, its missing parts supplied by reference TRBV7-6 and TRBJ1-5, is GAGVSQSPRYKVTKRGQDVALRCDPISGHVSLYWYRQALGQGPEFLTYFNYEAQQDKSGLPNDRFSAERPEGSISTLTIQRTEQRDSAMYRCASSLPNQPQHFGDGTRLSIL.

In DNA form, the CDR3 reads TGTGCCAGTAGCCACAGGGTATCTGGGGCCAACGTCCTGACTTTC. This gives the protein CASSHRVSGANVLTF. J is TRBJ2-6 and V is TRBV19; tentatively, D is TRBD1 (6 bases). Trimming pared 6 bases from V and 1 base from J, leaving 10 bases between. This CDR3 spans 15 amino acids. Germline values: CDR1 LNHDA, CDR2 SQIVND (reference sequence).

The chain's CDR3 is CAISEAGVTFAFF. Written as DNA, the CDR3 is TGTGCCATCAGTGAGGCTGGGGTGACTTTCGCTTTCTTT. V gene TRBV10-3 combines with J gene TRBJ1-1; D is ambiguous. The ends were cut back, 2 bases at V and 11 bases at J, with 15 bases in the middle. CDR1 ENHRY and CDR2 SYGVKD come from the germline V gene. The CDR3 length is 13 residues.